This T cell receptor (beta chain) was documented in a study of T cell changes during pregnancy in multiple sclerosis. Libraries were prepared by immunoSEQ multiplex PCR; TCRdb keeps only in-frame clonotypes and omits some of them. The repertoire holds about 40,000 clones, with 80% to 95% as singletons. V was cut by 1 base and J by 0 bases, with 9 bases left in between. CDR1 is MNHNS, CDR2 SASEGT, per germline. CDR3 size: 16 residues. This sequence originates from a female donor with multiple sclerosis, enrolled in a pregnancy study. Material: CD4+ T cells from peripheral blood mononuclear cells, obtained in the third trimester of pregnancy. The chain is built from TRBV6-1 and TRBJ1-4, with D uncertain. The CDR3 loop reads CASSEGAITTNEKLFF. The CDR3 bases are TGTGCCAGCAGTGAAGGGGCGATTACAACTAATGAAAAACTGTTTTTT.